The next 9 T cell receptor beta chains were all read from a single sample in a study of CD8 T cells in ankylosing spondylitis. General study findings and limits: A motif of eight highly homologous TCR beta variants was seen as apparently characteristic of ankylosing spondylitis blood.

TCRdb itself ran the 5' RACE reads through MiXCR, one entry per CDR3 protein. Of some 840,000 distinct CDR3 sequences in the sample, about 11% were seen once. These TCRs are of unknown antigen specificity. The specimen sequenced was blood, either unsorted or a sorted T cell fraction (not recorded which). These receptors were taken from a male donor with ankylosing spondylitis.

This clonotype has only a few counts. CDR3 protein: CASSAGVGQETQYF. As DNA, the CDR3 is TGTGCCAGCAGCGCGGGGGTAGGGCAAGAGACCCAGTACTTC. The V and J genes are TRBV9 and TRBJ2-5, with a possible D match to TRBD2 (6 bases). The germline V gene has CDR1 SGDLS and CDR2 YYNGEE. The CDR3 loop spans 14 amino acids. V shed 3 bases and J shed 2 bases, with 11 bases lying between them.

The V call is TRBV7-9, the J call TRBJ2-3; TRBD2 is a possible D gene (6 bases). Germline V lookup: CDR1 SEHNR, CDR2 FQNEAQ (reference sequence). The CDR3 has 15 amino acids. V lost 3 bases and J lost 3, with 13 bases in between. The CDR3 reads CASSLEGRATDTQYF. CDR3 nucleotides: TGTGCCAGCAGCTTGGAGGGGCGCGCAACAGATACGCAGTATTTT.

The V and J genes are TRBV5-1 and TRBJ2-7; TRBD1 matches 8 bases. The V segment lost 5 bases and the J segment 0 bases; nucleotides outside the gene matches: 13. Germline V CDR1 and CDR2: SGHRS, YFSETQ. The length of the CDR3 is 17 residues. The CDR3 reads CASRRPGTGAFSYEQYF. The CDR3 DNA reads as TGCGCCAGCAGGCGGCCGGGGACAGGCGCCTTCTCCTACGAGCAGTACTTC.

This clonotype was detected only a few times. This rearrangement joins TRBV29-1 to TRBJ1-1; a weak D match, TRBD1 (5 bases). The CDR3 sequence is 11 residues long. CDR1 is SQVTM and CDR2 is ANQGSEA in the germline V gene. The ends were cut back, 4 bases at V and 10 bases at J, with 13 bases in the middle. The CDR3 loop reads CSVADGGRAFF. The CDR3 nucleotides are TGCAGCGTTGCGGACGGGGGTCGAGCTTTCTTT.

This clonotype was counted only a few times. The chain recombines TRBV27 with TRBJ2-3; the D is unclear. Trimming took off 6 bases at V and 3 bases at J, with 19 bases between the two ends. Germline V gives CDR1 MNHEY, CDR2 SMNVEV (reference sequence). This CDR3 region has 16 residues. The CDR3 region is CASRLHSILPTDTQYF. The CDR3 DNA is TGTGCCAGCAGACTTCATAGCATCCTGCCGACAGATACGCAGTATTTT.

V gene TRBV20-1 combines with J gene TRBJ1-1; 9 bases are shared with TRBD1. V trimming: 6 bases; J trimming: 4 bases; junction bases outside the gene matches: 9. Germline V CDR1 and CDR2: DFQATT, SNEGSKA (reference sequence). This CDR3 spans 14 amino acids. The CDR3 DNA is TGCAGTGCAACTGTCGGACAGGGGTTCACTGAAGCTTTCTTT. Amino acids: CSATVGQGFTEAFF.

This clonotype showed up many times. This chain connects TRBV5-1 to TRBJ1-2; D is undetermined. This CDR3 spans 11 amino acids. Trimming pared 5 bases from V and 7 bases from J, leaving 9 bases between. The germline gives CDR1 SGHRS, CDR2 YFSETQ. The CDR3 DNA sequence: TGCGCCAGCAGGAGGGATCGTGGCTACACCTTC. Protein sequence: CASRRDRGYTF.

The rearrangement uses TRBV18 and TRBJ1-2; TRBD1 aligns across 11 bases. This CDR3 contains 18 residues. The junction had 9 bases not matched to a gene; V was cut back by 3 bases and J by 0 bases. Looked up from germline, CDR1 is KGHSH and CDR2 is LQKENI. The CDR3 protein is CASSPTGQGAGPNYGYTF. CDR3 coding DNA: TGTGCCAGCTCACCCACAGGACAGGGGGCTGGTCCTAACTATGGCTACACCTTC.

This clonotype was counted only a few times. This chain links TRBV5-4 with TRBJ2-1; D might be TRBD2 (6 bases). The CDR3 runs 16 residues. CDR1 and CDR2 from the germline V gene are SGHNT and YYREEE (reference sequence). Trimming removed 3 bases at V and 10 bases at J, with 23 bases between. As DNA, the CDR3 is TGTGCCAGCAGCTCCTCTGCGGGACTGGGTGAGGGGGAGCAGTTCTTC. It encodes CASSSSAGLGEGEQFF.